This TCR beta chain was sequenced during a study of cytomegalovirus exposure and HLA in healthy donors. The CDR3 has 15 residues. The trim removed 3 bases at V and 3 bases at J, leaving 5 bases unmatched. Germline CDR1 SGHRS, CDR2 YFSETQ. Details on this clone: Other DNA sequences in this sample translate to the same CDR3.

Primers: 60 Vbeta forward and 13 Jbeta reverse. Libraries were prepared by immunoSEQ multiplex PCR; TCRdb keeps only in-frame clonotypes and omits some of them. The repertoire includes around 200,000 clones, roughly 84% of them detected once, and approximately 1.4% sits in the top ten. The clonotype comes from a girl between 10 and 17 years old in good health and CMV-seronegative. The specimen sequenced was PBMCs. The V call is TRBV5-1, the J call TRBJ2-2; 7 bases are a match to TRBD2. The CDR3 region is CASSSLGGDTGELFF. CDR3 sequence (DNA): TGCGCCAGCAGCTCATTGGGGGGGGACACCGGGGAGCTGTTTTTT.